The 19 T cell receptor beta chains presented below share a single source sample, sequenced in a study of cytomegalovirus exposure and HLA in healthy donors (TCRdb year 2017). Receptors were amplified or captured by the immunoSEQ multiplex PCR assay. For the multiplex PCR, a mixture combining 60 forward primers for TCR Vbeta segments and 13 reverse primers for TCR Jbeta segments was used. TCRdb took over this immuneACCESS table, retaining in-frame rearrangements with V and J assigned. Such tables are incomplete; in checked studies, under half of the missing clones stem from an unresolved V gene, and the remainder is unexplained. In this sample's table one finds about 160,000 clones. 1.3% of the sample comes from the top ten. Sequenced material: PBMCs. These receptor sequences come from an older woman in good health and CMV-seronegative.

The CDR3 DNA is TGCGCCAGCAGCTTGGGGGGGGTGAGGGCTGAAGCTTTCTTT. Residues: CASSLGGVRAEAFF. V gene TRBV5-1 combines with J gene TRBJ1-1, with D perhaps TRBD1 (5 bases). V was pared by 0 bases and J by 6 bases, with 12 bases between. Germline V gene sequence: CDR1 SGHRS, CDR2 YFSETQ. This CDR3 comprises 14 residues.

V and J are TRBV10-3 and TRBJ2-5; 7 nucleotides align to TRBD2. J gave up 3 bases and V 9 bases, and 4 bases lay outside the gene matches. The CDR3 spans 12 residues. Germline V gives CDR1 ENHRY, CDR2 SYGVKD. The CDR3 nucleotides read TGTGCCATGTCTAGCGGTAAAGAGACCCAGTACTTC. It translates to CAMSSGKETQYF.

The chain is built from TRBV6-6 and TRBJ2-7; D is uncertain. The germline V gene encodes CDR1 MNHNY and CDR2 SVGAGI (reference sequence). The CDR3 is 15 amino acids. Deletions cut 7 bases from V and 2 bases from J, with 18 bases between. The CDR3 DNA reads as TGTGCCAGCAACCCAGGTAGAACCACCCCCTACGAGCAGTACTTC. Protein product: CASNPGRTTPYEQYF.

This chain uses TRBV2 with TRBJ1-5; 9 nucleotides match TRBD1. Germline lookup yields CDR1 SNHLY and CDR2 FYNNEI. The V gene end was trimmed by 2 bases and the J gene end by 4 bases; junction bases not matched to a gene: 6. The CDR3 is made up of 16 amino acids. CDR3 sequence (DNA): TGTGCCAGCAGTGAAACCGGGACAGGGTGGAATCAGCCCCAGCATTTT. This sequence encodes CASSETGTGWNQPQHF.

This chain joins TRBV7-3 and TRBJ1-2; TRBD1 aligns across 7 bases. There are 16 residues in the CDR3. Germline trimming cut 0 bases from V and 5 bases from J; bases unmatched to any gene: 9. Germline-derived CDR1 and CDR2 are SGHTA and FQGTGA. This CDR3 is CASSLTSEGAGYGYTF. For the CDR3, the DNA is TGTGCCAGCAGCTTAACGTCGGAGGGGGCGGGTTATGGCTACACCTTC. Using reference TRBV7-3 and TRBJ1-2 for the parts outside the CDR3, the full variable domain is GAGVSQTPSNKVTEKGKYVELRCDPISGHTALYWYRQSLGQGPEFLIYFQGTGAADDSGLPNDRFFAVRPEGSVSTLKIQRTERGDSAVYLCASSLTSEGAGYGYTFGSGTRLTVV.

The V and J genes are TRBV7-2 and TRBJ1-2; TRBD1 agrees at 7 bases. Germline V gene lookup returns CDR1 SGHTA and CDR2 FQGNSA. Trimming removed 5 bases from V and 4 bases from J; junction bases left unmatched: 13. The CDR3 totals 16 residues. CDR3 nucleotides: TGTGCCAGCAGCCATGGGGGCTTGACAGGGCCCTATGGCTACACCTTC. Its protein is CASSHGGLTGPYGYTF.

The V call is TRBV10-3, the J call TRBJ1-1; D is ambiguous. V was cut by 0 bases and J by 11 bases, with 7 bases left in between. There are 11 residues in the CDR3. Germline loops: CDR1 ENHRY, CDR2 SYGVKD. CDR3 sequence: CAISESWEAFF. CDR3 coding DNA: TGTGCCATCAGTGAGTCATGGGAGGCTTTCTTT.

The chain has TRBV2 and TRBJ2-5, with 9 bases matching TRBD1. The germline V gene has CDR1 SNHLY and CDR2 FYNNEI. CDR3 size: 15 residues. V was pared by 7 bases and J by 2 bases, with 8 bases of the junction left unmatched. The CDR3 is CASTGNRGQQETQYF. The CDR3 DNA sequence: TGTGCCAGCACTGGAAACAGGGGGCAGCAAGAGACCCAGTACTTC.

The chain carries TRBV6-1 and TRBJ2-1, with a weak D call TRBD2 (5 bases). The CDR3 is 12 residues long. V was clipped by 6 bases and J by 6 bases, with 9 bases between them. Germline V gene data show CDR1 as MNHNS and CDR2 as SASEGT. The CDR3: CASSTRRNEQFF. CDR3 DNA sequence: TGTGCCAGCAGCACTAGACGCAATGAGCAGTTCTTC.

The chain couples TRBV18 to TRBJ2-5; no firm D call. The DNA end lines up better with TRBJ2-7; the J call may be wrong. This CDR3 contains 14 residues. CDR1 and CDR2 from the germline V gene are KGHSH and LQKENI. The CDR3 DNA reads TGTGCCAGCTCACCACCTTCAAAATCCTACGAGCAGTACTTC. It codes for CASSPPSKSYEQYF.

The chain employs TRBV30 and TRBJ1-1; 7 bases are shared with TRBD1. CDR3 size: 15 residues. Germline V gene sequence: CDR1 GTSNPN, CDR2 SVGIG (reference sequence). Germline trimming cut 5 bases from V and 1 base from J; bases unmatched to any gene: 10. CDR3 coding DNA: TGTGCCTGGGTTTCCCCGGGACAGCAGAACACTGAAGCTTTCTTT. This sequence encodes CAWVSPGQQNTEAFF.

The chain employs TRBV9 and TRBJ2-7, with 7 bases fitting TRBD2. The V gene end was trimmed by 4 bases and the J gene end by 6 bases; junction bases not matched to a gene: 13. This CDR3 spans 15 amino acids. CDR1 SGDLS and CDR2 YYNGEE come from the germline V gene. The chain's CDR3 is CASSPQGGPGGEQYF. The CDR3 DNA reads TGTGCCAGCAGCCCCCAGGGCGGTCCGGGAGGCGAGCAGTACTTC.

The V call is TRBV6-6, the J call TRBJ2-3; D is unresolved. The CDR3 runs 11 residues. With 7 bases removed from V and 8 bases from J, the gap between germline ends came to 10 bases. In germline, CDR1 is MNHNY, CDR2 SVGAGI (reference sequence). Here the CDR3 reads CASTAGGTQYF. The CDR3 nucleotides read TGTGCCAGCACCGCCGGCGGTACGCAGTATTTT.

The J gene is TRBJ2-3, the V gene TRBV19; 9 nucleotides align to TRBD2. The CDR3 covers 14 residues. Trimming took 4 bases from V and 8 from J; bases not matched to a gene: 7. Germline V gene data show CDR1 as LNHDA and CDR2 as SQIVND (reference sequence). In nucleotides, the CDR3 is TGTGCCAGTAGTAACAGCGGGAGGAGAGGTACGCAGTATTTT. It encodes CASSNSGRRGTQYF. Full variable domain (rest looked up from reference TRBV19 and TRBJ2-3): DGGITQSPKYLFRKEGQNVTLSCEQNLNHDAMYWYRQDPGQGLRLIYYSQIVNDFQKGDIAEGYSVSREKKESFPLTVTSAQKNPTAFYLCASSNSGRRGTQYFGPGTRLTVL.

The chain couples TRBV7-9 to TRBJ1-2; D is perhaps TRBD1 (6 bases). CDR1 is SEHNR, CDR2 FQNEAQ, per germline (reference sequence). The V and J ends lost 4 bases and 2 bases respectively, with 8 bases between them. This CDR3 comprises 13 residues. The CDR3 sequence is CASSSGANYGYTF. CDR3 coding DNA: TGTGCCAGCAGCTCAGGGGCCAACTATGGCTACACCTTC. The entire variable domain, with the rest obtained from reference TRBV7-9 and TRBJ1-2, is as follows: DTGVSQNPRHKITKRGQNVTFRCDPISEHNRLYWYRQTLGQGPEFLTYFQNEAQLEKSRLLSDRFSAERPKGSFSTLEIQRTEQGDSAMYLCASSSGANYGYTFGSGTRLTVV.

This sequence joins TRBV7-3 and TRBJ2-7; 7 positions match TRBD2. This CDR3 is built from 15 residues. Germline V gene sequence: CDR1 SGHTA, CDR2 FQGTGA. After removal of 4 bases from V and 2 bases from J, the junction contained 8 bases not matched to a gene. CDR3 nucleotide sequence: TGTGCCAGCAGCTCCCATCGGGGGGAAACCTACGAGCAGTACTTC. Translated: CASSSHRGETYEQYF.

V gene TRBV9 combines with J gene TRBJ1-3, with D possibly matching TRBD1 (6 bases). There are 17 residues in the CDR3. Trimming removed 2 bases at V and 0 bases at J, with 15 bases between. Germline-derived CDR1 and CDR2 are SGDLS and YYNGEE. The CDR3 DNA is TGTGCCAGCAGCGTTCGGGACACACGGGACTCTGGAAACACCATATATTTT. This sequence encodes CASSVRDTRDSGNTIYF.

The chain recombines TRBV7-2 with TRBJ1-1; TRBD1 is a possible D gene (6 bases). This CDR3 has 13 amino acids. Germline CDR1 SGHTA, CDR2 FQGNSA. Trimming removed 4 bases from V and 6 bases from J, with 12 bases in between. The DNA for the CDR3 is TGTGCCAGCAGCTCCTTCGAGGGGGCTGAAGCTTTCTTT. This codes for CASSSFEGAEAFF.

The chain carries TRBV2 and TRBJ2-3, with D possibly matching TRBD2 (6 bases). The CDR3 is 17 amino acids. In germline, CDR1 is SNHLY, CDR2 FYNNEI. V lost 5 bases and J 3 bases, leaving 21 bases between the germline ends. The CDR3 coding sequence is TGTGCCAGCAGTTTACGGCCGGGGCCCGGGGGAACAGATACGCAGTATTTT. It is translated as CASSLRPGPGGTDTQYF.